This passage covers 32 T cell receptor beta chains from one sample sequenced in a study of T-cell reconstitution after alpha-beta-depleted transplantation in children. A TCRbeta library incorporating unique molecular identifiers was prepared. From the PCR reads, TCRdb called clonotypes with MiXCR, one entry per CDR3 protein. The sample carries 100,000 to 120,000 distinct CDR3 sequences, under 13% recorded once. The sample was PBMCs from the stem cell graft donor, taken from the stem cell graft. These receptors all come from a human donor who donated a stem cell graft to a child with acute lymphoblastic leukemia.

This clonotype was recorded many times. The V call is TRBV11-3, the J call TRBJ2-2; D may be TRBD2 (5 bases). The CDR3 is 14 residues long. Germline values: CDR1 SGHNT, CDR2 YENEEA. Trimming stripped 7 bases from V and 1 base from J, with 10 bases between. CDR3 protein: CASKRALNTGELFF. CDR3 DNA: TGTGCCAGCAAGAGGGCCTTGAACACCGGGGAGCTGTTTTTT.

The chain couples TRBV20-1 to TRBJ2-7; D gene unclear. This CDR3 spans 11 amino acids. Germline CDR1 reads DFQATT; CDR2 reads SNEGSKA (reference sequence). The germline V and J ends were trimmed by 4 bases and 6 bases, with 10 bases remaining between them. This CDR3 is CSAIEVAEQYF. The CDR3 DNA is TGCAGTGCTATAGAGGTTGCCGAGCAGTACTTC.

The sample holds many counts of this clonotype. The rearrangement joins TRBV7-9 to TRBJ1-2, with D possibly TRBD1 on 6 matching bases. Germline values: CDR1 SEHNR, CDR2 FQNEAQ (reference sequence). Trimming took off 7 bases at V and 8 bases at J, with 23 bases between the two ends. The CDR3 runs 15 residues. CDR3: CASTPPGQSHGGYTF. The CDR3 DNA is TGTGCCAGCACCCCCCCAGGACAGTCCCATGGAGGCTACACCTTC.

This clonotype was found many times. The rearrangement uses TRBV13 and TRBJ2-3; no clear D gene. From germline, CDR1 is PRHDT and CDR2 FYEKMQ (reference sequence). V lost 3 bases and J 2 bases, leaving 12 bases between the germline ends. CDR3 length: 15 amino acids. This chain's CDR3 is CASSLGILYTDTQYF. In DNA form, the CDR3 reads TGTGCCAGCAGCTTGGGGATTTTGTACACAGATACGCAGTATTTT.

This clonotype has ten or more counts. V gene TRBV7-2 combines with J gene TRBJ1-2; D unresolved. V was trimmed by 4 bases and J by 8 bases, leaving 17 bases between them. This CDR3 has 14 residues. Germline V gives CDR1 SGHTA, CDR2 FQGNSA. CDR3 sequence: CASSSRGPQRGYTF. CDR3 DNA: TGTGCCAGCAGCTCTCGTGGACCTCAACGGGGCTACACCTTC.

This clonotype was seen ten or more times. V and J are TRBV6-2 or TRBV6-3 and TRBJ2-1; TRBD2 might be the D (6 bases). Trimming stripped 10 bases from V and 4 bases from J, with 14 bases between. Germline CDR1 MNHEY, CDR2 SVGEGT. The CDR3 extends over 13 amino acids. Here the CDR3 DNA reads TGTGCCATAACCCAGGGAGGTTACAATGAGCAGTTCTTC. Amino acid sequence: CAITQGGYNEQFF.

Concerning this clonotype: It may be a read error: a sequence one base away is much more abundant. A read error is likely, as this CDR3 ends without the conserved phenylalanine or tryptophan. The genes are TRBV20-1 and TRBJ2-7, with D maybe TRBD1 (6 bases). The length of the CDR3 is 12 residues. Looked up from germline, CDR1 is DFQATT and CDR2 is SNEGSKA (reference sequence). Between the trimmed V and J ends, which lost 4 bases and 2 bases, there was a span of 9 bases. CDR3 in DNA: TGCAGTGCTAAAGGGGGAACCTACGAGCAGTACCTC. This encodes CSAKGGTYEQYL.

This clonotype was observed at least ten times. The chain is built from TRBV9 and TRBJ1-4, with D perhaps TRBD1 (6 bases). This CDR3 has 15 residues. V lost 0 bases to trimming and J lost 4 bases, with 10 bases between them. Per germline, CDR1 SGDLS and CDR2 YYNGEE. The CDR3 DNA reads as TGTGCCAGCAGCGTAGCTGGACAGAGTAATGAAAAACTGTTTTTT. Translating it yields CASSVAGQSNEKLFF.

This clonotype was seen repeatedly, ten times or more. This chain uses TRBV5-1 with TRBJ2-1; 8 bases agree with TRBD1. V lost 3 bases to trimming and J lost 3 bases; unmatched junction nucleotides: 5. The CDR3 runs to 15 residues. Germline-derived CDR1 and CDR2 are SGHRS and YFSETQ. The CDR3 sequence: CASSSGTGVYNEQFF. The CDR3 nucleotides read TGCGCCAGCAGCTCCGGGACAGGAGTCTACAATGAGCAGTTCTTC.

As regards this clonotype: A much larger clonotype is one base distant, so this may be a read error. J is TRBJ2-2 and V is TRBV27, with D tentatively TRBD1 (8 bases). This CDR3 spans 15 amino acids. The V gene's germline CDR1 is MNHEY and CDR2 SMNVEV (reference sequence). CDR3 protein: CAGRPQGGLTGELFF. The CDR3 coding sequence is TGTGCCGGCAGGCCACAGGGGGGGCTGACCGGGGAGCTGTTTTTT.

This clonotype was seen many times. This sequence joins TRBV28 and TRBJ2-2; the D gene is possibly TRBD1 (5 bases). Germline CDR1 and CDR2: MDHEN and SYDVKM. The CDR3 is made up of 14 amino acids. V lost 3 bases and J 7 bases, leaving 12 bases between the germline ends. DNA for the CDR3: TGTGCCAGCAGTTTTGGGGCCGTCCGCGGGGAGCTGTTTTTT. Translation gives CASSFGAVRGELFF.

This clonotype has a count of ten or more. The chain recombines TRBV20-1 with TRBJ2-7; D not certain. This CDR3 is built from 14 residues. V dropped 3 bases and J dropped 1 base, with 13 bases sitting between them. Germline assignment: CDR1 DFQATT and CDR2 SNEGSKA (reference sequence). The CDR3 protein is CSASIKLPSYEQYF. CDR3 sequence (DNA): TGCAGTGCTAGTATTAAACTACCATCCTACGAGCAGTACTTC.

This clonotype was seen repeatedly, ten times or more. This rearrangement joins TRBV6-1 to TRBJ1-1, with 7 bases identical to TRBD1. The ends lost 6 bases at V and 4 bases at J; junction bases unmatched: 11. This CDR3 contains 15 residues. CDR1 is MNHNS, CDR2 SASEGT, per germline. Written as DNA, the CDR3 is TGTGCCAGCAGCCCCCAGGGGGGAGGGAGCACTGAAGCTTTCTTT. Translation gives CASSPQGGGSTEAFF.

As for this clonotype: A read error may be the cause here, since a much bigger clone is one base away. V is TRBV6-1 and J is TRBJ1-2; D gene ambiguous. This CDR3 contains 16 residues. Germline values: CDR1 MNHNS, CDR2 SASEGT. The CDR3 DNA follows: TGTGCCGGCAGTGAAGACCAGCCTACTTCTAACTATGGCTACACCTTC. It translates to CAGSEDQPTSNYGYTF.

Ten or more counts support this clonotype. The V gene is TRBV4-3, the J gene TRBJ1-4, with 7 bases identical to TRBD1. This CDR3 contains 16 residues. Germline V CDR1 and CDR2: LGHNA, YSLEER. V gave up 4 bases and J gave up 2 bases; unmatched junction bases: 7. CDR3 sequence reads: CASSLEMGQTNEKLFF. CDR3 nucleotides: TGCGCCAGCAGCCTGGAGATGGGACAGACTAATGAAAAACTGTTTTTT.

The gene calls are TRBV7-2 and TRBJ2-6; TRBD1 might be the D (6 bases). Trimming pared 5 bases from V and 1 base from J, leaving 12 bases between. This CDR3 is 16 amino acids long. Germline-derived CDR1 and CDR2 are SGHTA and FQGNSA. CDR3 region: CASSPQGRSGANVLTF. In DNA, the CDR3 is TGTGCCAGCAGCCCTCAGGGGCGATCTGGGGCCAACGTCCTGACTTTC.

At least ten counts were recorded for this clonotype. V and J are TRBV6-5 and TRBJ2-2; D unclear. Germline-derived CDR1 and CDR2 are MNHEY and SVGAGI. CDR3 size: 14 residues. V gave up 7 bases and J gave up 1 base, with 10 bases separating them. The CDR3 protein is CASNSDGNTGELFF. The CDR3 coding sequence is TGTGCCAGCAATTCGGACGGGAACACCGGGGAGCTGTTTTTT.

This clonotype was counted ten times or more. The J gene is TRBJ2-3, the V gene TRBV29-1, with TRBD2 identical over 13 bases. From germline, CDR1 is SQVTM and CDR2 ANQGSEA. The CDR3 spans 12 residues. Losses at the gene ends were 7 bases for V and 14 bases for J; bases not matched to a gene: 9. CDR3 sequence reads: CSAGTSGTLRYF. DNA for the CDR3: TGCAGCGCCGGGACTAGCGGGACCCTTCGGTATTTT.

This clonotype occurred many times. V is TRBV4-2 and J is TRBJ2-3, with 7 bases identical to TRBD2. V gave up 1 base and J gave up 0 bases; unmatched junction bases: 7. Germline loops: CDR1 LGHNA, CDR2 YNFKEQ. The CDR3 runs 17 residues. The CDR3 bases are TGTGCCAGCAGCCAAGGGGCAGCGGGGTGGAGCACAGATACGCAGTATTTT. Its protein is CASSQGAAGWSTDTQYF.

This clonotype was recorded at least ten times. This chain joins TRBV7-9 and TRBJ2-1; TRBD2 matches at 11 bases. This CDR3 contains 15 residues. Trimming at V came to 4 bases and at J to 10 bases, leaving 9 bases not matched to a gene. Germline assignment: CDR1 SEHNR and CDR2 FQNEAQ (reference sequence). The CDR3 coding sequence is TGTGCCAGCAGCTCCTATAGCGGGGGGGCAGGGGAGCAGTTCTTC. Translation gives CASSSYSGGAGEQFF.

This clonotype was seen at least ten times. The V gene is TRBV7-2, the J gene TRBJ2-5; no reliable D call. This CDR3 is 15 amino acids long. V lost 3 bases and J lost 2, with 13 bases in between. Germline V lookup: CDR1 SGHTA, CDR2 FQGNSA. The CDR3 DNA sequence: TGTGCCAGCAGCTTGGGCAATAGGAAACAAGAGACCCAGTACTTC. Residues: CASSLGNRKQETQYF.

This clonotype was seen ten or more times. This chain joins TRBV5-1 and TRBJ2-5; D remains unclear. Deletions cut 7 bases from V and 7 bases from J, with 23 bases between. CDR1 is SGHRS, CDR2 YFSETQ, per germline. The CDR3 loop spans 15 amino acids. The CDR3 spells CASELCSPTNWTQYF. The CDR3 DNA reads TGCGCCAGCGAGCTATGCAGTCCCACCAATTGGACCCAGTACTTC.

This clonotype was detected many times. The gene calls are TRBV12-3 or TRBV12-4 and TRBJ2-6, with no clear D. The length of the CDR3 is 14 residues. Between the trimmed V and J ends, which lost 7 bases and 1 base, there was a span of 8 bases. Here the CDR3 reads CASTPRSGANVLTF. DNA of the CDR3: TGTGCCAGCACCCCGCGGTCTGGGGCCAACGTCCTGACTTTC.

This clonotype was counted between two and nine times. The V call is TRBV25-1, the J call TRBJ1-4; D may be TRBD1 (5 bases). The CDR3 totals 13 residues. Germline CDR1 MGHDK, CDR2 SYGVNS. Trimming pared 2 bases from V and 10 bases from J, leaving 11 bases between. CDR3: CASSEGVGVKLFF. CDR3 nucleotide sequence: TGTGCCAGCAGTGAAGGGGTAGGGGTAAAACTGTTTTTT.

In its sample, this clonotype was seen many times. This sequence joins TRBV20-1 and TRBJ1-5; 8 bases match TRBD1. Trimming cost V 2 bases and J 7 bases; bases outside gene matches: 19. Germline CDR1 reads DFQATT; CDR2 reads SNEGSKA (reference sequence). The CDR3 runs to 18 residues. The CDR3 DNA sequence: TGCAGTGCTAGAATTGACAGGGGTGGGATTTCCTTCTTGCAGCCCCAGCATTTT. Translating gives CSARIDRGGISFLQPQHF.

As to this clonotype: This could be a read error, since a much larger clone is one nucleotide away. The chain joins TRBV20-1 to TRBJ2-1, with TRBD2 matching over 8 bases. The germline CDR1 and CDR2 sequences are DFQATT and SNEGSKA (reference sequence). The CDR3 contains 14 residues. The CDR3 nucleotides read TGCTGTGCTAGAGATCCTAGCGGGTACAATGAGCAGTTCTTC. It translates to CCARDPSGYNEQFF.

This clonotype was counted ten times or more. CDR3 in amino acids: CASSVTMREQFF. The CDR3 bases are TGCGCCAGCAGTGTTACTATGCGTGAGCAGTTCTTC. The rearrangement uses TRBV10-2 and TRBJ2-1; D is uncertain. This CDR3 region has 12 residues. The ends were cut back, 4 bases at V and 9 bases at J, with 10 bases in the middle. Germline V gene data show CDR1 as WSHSY and CDR2 as SAAADI.

This clonotype appeared many times. This rearrangement joins TRBV29-1 to TRBJ2-2; 11 positions agree with TRBD2. With V trimmed by 2 bases and J by 8 bases, 10 bases remained unmatched. This CDR3 spans 16 amino acids. Germline-derived CDR1 and CDR2 are SQVTM and ANQGSEA. The CDR3 region is CSVEFFGLAGSGELFF. The CDR3 region has the DNA TGCAGCGTTGAATTTTTCGGACTAGCGGGTTCTGGGGAGCTGTTTTTT.

In this sample, this clonotype turned up many times. The CDR3 DNA follows: TGCAGTGCTAGGGGAAACAGGAACACCGGGGAGCTGTTTTTT. This sequence encodes CSARGNRNTGELFF. The V and J genes are TRBV20-1 and TRBJ2-2; unclear D gene. The CDR3 contains 14 residues. Per the germline V gene, CDR1 is DFQATT and CDR2 is SNEGSKA (reference sequence). Trimming pared 3 bases from V and 1 base from J, leaving 9 bases between.

Ten or more counts support this clonotype. The chain uses TRBV12-3 or TRBV12-4 and TRBJ1-6; 7 positions agree with TRBD1. Germline trimming cut 6 bases from V and 8 bases from J; bases unmatched to any gene: 7. This CDR3 spans 14 amino acids. The CDR3 region is CASRPTGRDSPLHF. The DNA for the CDR3 is TGTGCCAGCAGGCCGACAGGGCGGGATTCACCCCTCCACTTT.

The sample holds many counts of this clonotype. The J gene is TRBJ2-7, the V gene TRBV18; 9 nucleotides line up with TRBD1. The CDR3 sequence is 15 residues long. V lost 0 bases and J lost 3; bases outside the gene matches: 3. Germline lookup yields CDR1 KGHSH and CDR2 LQKENI. CDR3 DNA: TGTGCCAGCTCACCACCAGCGACAGGGGGCTACGAGCAGTACTTC. Translated, it gives CASSPPATGGYEQYF. Full variable domain (rest looked up from reference TRBV18 and TRBJ2-7): NAGVMQNPRHLVRRRGQEARLRCSPMKGHSHVYWYRQLPEEGLKFMVYLQKENIIDESGMPKERFSAEFPKEGPSILRIQQVVRGDSAAYFCASSPPATGGYEQYFGPGTRLTVT.

This clonotype was recorded only once. This may stem from a read error, because a much larger clone lies one nucleotide away. V usage is TRBV29-1 and J usage is TRBJ1-5; TRBD1 is a possible D gene (5 bases). With 6 bases removed from V and 1 base from J, the gap between germline ends came to 10 bases. The CDR3 covers 13 residues. Germline CDR1 SQVTM, CDR2 ANQGSEA. The CDR3 here is CSVTVMSNQPQHF. The CDR3 nucleotides read TGCAGCGTGACAGTGATGAGCAATCAGCCCCAGCATTTT.